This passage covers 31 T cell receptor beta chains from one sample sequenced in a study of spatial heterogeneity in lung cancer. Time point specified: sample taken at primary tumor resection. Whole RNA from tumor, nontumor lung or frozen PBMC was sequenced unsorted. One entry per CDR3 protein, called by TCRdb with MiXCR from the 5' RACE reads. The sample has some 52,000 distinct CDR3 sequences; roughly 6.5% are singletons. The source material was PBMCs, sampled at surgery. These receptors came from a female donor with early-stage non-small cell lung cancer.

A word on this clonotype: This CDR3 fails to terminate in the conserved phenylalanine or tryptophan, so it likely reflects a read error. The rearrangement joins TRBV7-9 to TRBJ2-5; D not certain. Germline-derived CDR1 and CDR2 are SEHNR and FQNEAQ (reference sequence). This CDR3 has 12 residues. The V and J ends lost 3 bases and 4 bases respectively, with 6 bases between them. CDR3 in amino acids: CASSFSVETQYS. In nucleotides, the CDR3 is TGTGCCAGCAGCTTCAGCGTAGAGACCCAGTACTCC.

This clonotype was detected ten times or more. In DNA form, the CDR3 reads TGTGCCAGCAGTTTCCCCGAGCGGGGGGGCACAGATACGCAGTATTTT. Translation gives CASSFPERGGTDTQYF. V gene TRBV12-3 or TRBV12-4 combines with J gene TRBJ2-3; 9 bases are a match to TRBD2. The trim removed 3 bases at V and 1 base at J, leaving 5 bases unmatched. There are 16 residues in the CDR3.

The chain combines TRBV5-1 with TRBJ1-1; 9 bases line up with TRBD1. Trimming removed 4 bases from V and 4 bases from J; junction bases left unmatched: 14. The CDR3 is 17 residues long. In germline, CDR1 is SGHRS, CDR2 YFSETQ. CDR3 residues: CASSRGQGGSWGTEAFF. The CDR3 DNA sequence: TGCGCCAGCAGCCGGGGACAGGGAGGATCTTGGGGCACTGAAGCTTTCTTT. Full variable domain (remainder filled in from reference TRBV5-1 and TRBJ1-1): KAGVTQTPRYLIKTRGQQVTLSCSPISGHRSVSWYQQTPGQGLQFLFEYFSETQRNKGNFPGRFSGRQFSNSRSEMNVSTLELGDSALYLCASSRGQGGSWGTEAFFGQGTRLTVV.

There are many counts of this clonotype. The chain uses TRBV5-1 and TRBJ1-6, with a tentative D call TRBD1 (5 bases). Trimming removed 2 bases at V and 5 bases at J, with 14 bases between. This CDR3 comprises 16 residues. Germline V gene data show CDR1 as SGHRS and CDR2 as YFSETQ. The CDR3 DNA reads TGCGCCAGCAGCTTCGGGCCCCAGGGCGATAATTCACCCCTCCACTTT. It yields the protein CASSFGPQGDNSPLHF.

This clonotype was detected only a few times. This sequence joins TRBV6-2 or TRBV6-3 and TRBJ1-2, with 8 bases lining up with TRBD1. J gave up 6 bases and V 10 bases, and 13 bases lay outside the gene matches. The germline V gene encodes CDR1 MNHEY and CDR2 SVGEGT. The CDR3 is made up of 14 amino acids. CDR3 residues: CATSPGGAGDGYTF. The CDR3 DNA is TGTGCCACCAGCCCAGGGGGCGCGGGCGATGGCTACACCTTC.

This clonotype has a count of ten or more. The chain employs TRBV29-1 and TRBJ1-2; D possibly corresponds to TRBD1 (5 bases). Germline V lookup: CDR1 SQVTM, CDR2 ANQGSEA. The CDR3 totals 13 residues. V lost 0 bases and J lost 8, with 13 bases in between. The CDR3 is CSVEDSRGRGYTF. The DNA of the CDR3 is TGCAGCGTTGAAGATTCGCGGGGCCGGGGCTACACCTTC.

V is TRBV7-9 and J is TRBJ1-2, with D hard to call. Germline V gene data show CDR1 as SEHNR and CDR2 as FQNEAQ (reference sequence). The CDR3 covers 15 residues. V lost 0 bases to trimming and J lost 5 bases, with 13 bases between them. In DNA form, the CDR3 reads TGTGCCAGCAGCTTAGCGGCAGGAAGAATTTATGGCTACACCTTC. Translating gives CASSLAAGRIYGYTF.

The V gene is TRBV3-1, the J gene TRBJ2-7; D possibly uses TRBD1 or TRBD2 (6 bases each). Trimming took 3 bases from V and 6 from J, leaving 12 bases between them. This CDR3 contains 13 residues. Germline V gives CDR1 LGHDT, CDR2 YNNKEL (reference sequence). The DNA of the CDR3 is TGTGCCAGCAGCCATCCGGGGGCTCTCGAGCAGTACTTC. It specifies CASSHPGALEQYF.

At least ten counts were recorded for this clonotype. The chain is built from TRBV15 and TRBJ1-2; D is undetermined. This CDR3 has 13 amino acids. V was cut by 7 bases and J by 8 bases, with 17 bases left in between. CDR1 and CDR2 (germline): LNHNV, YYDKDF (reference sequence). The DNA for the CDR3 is TGTGCCACCACACTGCACCCCGCTCTAGGCTACACCTTC. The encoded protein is CATTLHPALGYTF. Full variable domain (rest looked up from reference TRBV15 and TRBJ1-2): DAMVIQNPRYQVTQFGKPVTLSCSQTLNHNVMYWYQQKSSQAPKLLFHYYDKDFNNEADTPDNFQSRRPNTSFCFLDIRSPGLGDTAMYLCATTLHPALGYTFGSGTRLTVV.

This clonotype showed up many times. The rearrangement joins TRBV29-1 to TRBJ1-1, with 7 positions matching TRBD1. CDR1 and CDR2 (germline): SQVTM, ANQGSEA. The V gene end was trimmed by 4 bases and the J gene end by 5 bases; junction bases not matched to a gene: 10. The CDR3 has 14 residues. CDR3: CSVVPGGGHTEAFF. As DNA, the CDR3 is TGCAGCGTTGTCCCAGGGGGGGGCCATACTGAAGCTTTCTTT.

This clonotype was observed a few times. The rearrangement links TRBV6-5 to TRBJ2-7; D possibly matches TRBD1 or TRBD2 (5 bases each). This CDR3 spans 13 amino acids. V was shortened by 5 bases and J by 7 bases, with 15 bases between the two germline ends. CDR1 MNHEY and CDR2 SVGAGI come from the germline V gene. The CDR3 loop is CASSRDPGGEQYF. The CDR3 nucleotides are TGTGCCAGCAGTCGGGACCCGGGTGGGGAGCAGTACTTC.

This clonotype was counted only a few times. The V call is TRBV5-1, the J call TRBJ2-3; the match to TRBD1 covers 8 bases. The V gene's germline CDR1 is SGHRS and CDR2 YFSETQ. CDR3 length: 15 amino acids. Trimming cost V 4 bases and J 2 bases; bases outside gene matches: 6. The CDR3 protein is CASSQRTGHTDTQYF. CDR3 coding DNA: TGCGCCAGCAGCCAGCGGACAGGGCACACAGATACGCAGTATTTT.

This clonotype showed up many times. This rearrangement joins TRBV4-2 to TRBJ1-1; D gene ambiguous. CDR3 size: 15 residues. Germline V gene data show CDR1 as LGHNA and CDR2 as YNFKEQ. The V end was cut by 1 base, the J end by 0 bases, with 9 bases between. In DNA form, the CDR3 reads TGTGCCAGCAGCCAAGGGAATGAGGTGAACACTGAAGCTTTCTTT. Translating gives CASSQGNEVNTEAFF.

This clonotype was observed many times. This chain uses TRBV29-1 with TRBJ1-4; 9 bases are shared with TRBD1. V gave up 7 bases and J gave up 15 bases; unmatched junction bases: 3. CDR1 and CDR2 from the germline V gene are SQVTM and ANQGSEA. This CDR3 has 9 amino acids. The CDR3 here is CSEGQGMFF. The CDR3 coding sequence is TGCAGCGAAGGACAGGGGATGTTTTTT.

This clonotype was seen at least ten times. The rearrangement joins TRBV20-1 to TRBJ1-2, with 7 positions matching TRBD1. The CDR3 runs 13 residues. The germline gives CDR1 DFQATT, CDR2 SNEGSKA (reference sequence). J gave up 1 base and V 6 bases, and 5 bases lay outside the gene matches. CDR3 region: CSAGTANNYGYTF. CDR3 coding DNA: TGCAGTGCCGGGACAGCTAATAACTATGGCTACACCTTC.

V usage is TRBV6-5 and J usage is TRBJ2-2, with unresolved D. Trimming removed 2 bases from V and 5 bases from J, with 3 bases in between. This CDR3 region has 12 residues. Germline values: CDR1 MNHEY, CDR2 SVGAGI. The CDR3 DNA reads TGTGCCAGCAGTTACCGGACCGGGGAGCTGTTTTTT. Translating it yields CASSYRTGELFF.

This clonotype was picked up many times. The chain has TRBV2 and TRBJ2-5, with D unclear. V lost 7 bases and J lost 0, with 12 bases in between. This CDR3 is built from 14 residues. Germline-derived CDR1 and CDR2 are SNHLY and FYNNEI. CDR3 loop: CASNFAAHQETQYF. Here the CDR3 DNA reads TGTGCCAGCAACTTTGCGGCACACCAAGAGACCCAGTACTTC. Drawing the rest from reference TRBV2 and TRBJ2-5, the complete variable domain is EPEVTQTPSHQVTQMGQEVILRCVPISNHLYFYWYRQILGQKVEFLVSFYNNEISEKSEIFDDQFSVERPDGSNFTLKIRSTKLEDSAMYFCASNFAAHQETQYFGPGTRLLVL.

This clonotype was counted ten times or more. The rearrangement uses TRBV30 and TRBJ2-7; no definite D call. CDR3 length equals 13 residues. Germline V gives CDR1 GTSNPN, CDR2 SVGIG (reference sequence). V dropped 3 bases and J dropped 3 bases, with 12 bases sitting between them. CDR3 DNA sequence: TGTGCCTGGAGCCCTCTCTGGGTCTACGAGCAGTACTTC. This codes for CAWSPLWVYEQYF.

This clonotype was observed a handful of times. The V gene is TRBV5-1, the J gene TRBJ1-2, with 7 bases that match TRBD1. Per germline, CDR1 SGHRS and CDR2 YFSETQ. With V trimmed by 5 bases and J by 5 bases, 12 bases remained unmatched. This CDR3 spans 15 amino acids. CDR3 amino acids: CASRGTAGPFYGYTF. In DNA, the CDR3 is TGCGCCAGCAGGGGGACAGCCGGTCCCTTTTATGGCTACACCTTC.

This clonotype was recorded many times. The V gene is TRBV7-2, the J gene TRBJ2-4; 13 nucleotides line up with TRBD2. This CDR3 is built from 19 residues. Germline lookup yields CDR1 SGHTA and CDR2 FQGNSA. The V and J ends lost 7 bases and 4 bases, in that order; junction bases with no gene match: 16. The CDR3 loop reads CASTPRVLAGGSAKNIQYF. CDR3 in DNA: TGTGCCAGCACCCCTAGGGTACTAGCGGGGGGGTCGGCTAAAAACATTCAGTACTTC.

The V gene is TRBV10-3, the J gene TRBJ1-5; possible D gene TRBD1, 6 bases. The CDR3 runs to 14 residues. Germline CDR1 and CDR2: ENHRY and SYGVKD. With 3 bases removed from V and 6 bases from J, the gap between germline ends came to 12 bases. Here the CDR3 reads CAISDRGGGQPQHF. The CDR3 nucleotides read TGTGCCATCAGTGATAGGGGGGGTGGTCAGCCCCAGCATTTT.

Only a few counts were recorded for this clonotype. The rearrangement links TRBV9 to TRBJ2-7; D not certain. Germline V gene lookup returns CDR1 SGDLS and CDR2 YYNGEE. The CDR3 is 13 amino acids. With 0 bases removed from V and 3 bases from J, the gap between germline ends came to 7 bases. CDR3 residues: CASSVDPVYEQYF. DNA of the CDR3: TGTGCCAGCAGCGTAGATCCCGTCTACGAGCAGTACTTC.

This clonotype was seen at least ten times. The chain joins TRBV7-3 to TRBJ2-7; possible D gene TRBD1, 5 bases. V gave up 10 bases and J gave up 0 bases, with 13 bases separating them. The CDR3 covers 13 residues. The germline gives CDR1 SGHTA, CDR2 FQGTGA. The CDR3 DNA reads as TGTGCCACCATATCAGGGTGCTCCTACGAGCAGTACTTC. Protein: CATISGCSYEQYF.

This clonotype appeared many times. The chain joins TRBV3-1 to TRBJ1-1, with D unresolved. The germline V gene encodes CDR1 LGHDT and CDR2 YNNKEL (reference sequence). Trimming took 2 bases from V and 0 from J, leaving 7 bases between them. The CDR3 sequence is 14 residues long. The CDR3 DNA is TGTGCCAGCAGCCAATACCCACTGAACACTGAAGCTTTCTTT. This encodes CASSQYPLNTEAFF.

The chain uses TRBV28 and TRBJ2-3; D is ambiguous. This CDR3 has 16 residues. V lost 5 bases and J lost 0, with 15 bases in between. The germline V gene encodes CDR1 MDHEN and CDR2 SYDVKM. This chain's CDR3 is CASSAIIQASTDTQYF. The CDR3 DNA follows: TGTGCCAGCAGTGCCATTATTCAGGCTAGCACAGATACGCAGTATTTT. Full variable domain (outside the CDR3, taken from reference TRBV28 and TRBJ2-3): DVKVTQSSRYLVKRTGEKVFLECVQDMDHENMFWYRQDPGLGLRLIYFSYDVKMKEKGDIPEGYSVSREKKERFSLILESASTNQTSMYLCASSAIIQASTDTQYFGPGTRLTVL.

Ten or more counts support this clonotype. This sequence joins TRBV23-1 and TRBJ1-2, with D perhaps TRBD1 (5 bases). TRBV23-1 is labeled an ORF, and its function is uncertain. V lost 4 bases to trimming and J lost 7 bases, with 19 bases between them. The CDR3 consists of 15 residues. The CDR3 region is CASSRQGPIRRGYTF. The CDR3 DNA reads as TGCGCCAGCAGTCGTCAGGGACCCATAAGGCGTGGCTACACCTTC.

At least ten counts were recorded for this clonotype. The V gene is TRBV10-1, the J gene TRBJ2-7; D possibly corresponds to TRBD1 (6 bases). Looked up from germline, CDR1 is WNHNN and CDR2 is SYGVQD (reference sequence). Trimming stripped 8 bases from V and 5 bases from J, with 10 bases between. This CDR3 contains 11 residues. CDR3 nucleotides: TGCGCCAGCGTGGGACATCACGAGCAGTACTTC. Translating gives CASVGHHEQYF.

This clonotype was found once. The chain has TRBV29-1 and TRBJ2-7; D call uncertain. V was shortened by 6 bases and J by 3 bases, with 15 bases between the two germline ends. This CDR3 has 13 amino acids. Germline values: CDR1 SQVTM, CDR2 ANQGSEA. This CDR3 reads CSVWEHLNYEQYF. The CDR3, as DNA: TGCAGCGTGTGGGAACACTTGAACTACGAGCAGTACTTC.

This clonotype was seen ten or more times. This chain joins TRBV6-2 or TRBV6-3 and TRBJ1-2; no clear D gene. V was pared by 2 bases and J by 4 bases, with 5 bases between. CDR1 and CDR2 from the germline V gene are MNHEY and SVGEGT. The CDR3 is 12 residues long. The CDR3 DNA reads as TGTGCCAGCAGTTACGATTCCTATGGCTACACCTTC. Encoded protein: CASSYDSYGYTF.

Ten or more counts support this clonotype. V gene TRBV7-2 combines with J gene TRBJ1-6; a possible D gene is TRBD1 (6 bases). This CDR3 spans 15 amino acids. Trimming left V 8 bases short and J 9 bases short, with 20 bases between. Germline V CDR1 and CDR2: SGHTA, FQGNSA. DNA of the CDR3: TGTGCCAGCTTACCGGGGGCAGGGGTAGCTTCACCCCTCCACTTT. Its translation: CASLPGAGVASPLHF.

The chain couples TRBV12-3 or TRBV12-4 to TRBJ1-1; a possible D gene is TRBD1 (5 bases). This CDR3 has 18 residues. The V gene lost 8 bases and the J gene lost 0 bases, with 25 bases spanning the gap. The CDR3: CASASRRGTFFLNTEAFF. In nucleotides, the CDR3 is TGTGCCAGCGCCTCAAGGCGGGGGACTTTCTTCCTGAACACTGAAGCTTTCTTT.